The 21 T cell receptor beta chains listed next were all sequenced from one sample in a study of T cells in Graves' hyperthyroidism and ophthalmopathy. TCR beta CDR3 region amplification was performed from RNA transcripts. Initially, a first-round RT-PCR of the TCR CDR3 employed the HTBI primer set. TCRdb called the multiplex PCR reads again in MiXCR, with one record for every CDR3 protein. Of 550,000 to 650,000 distinct CDR3 sequences in the sample, roughly 14% are singletons; the top ten hold around 5.4%. What was sequenced was blood. The origin of the receptors is a woman aged 30 to 39 with Graves' hyperthyroidism that later progressed to Graves' ophthalmopathy.

This clonotype was seen a handful of times. The chain combines TRBV7-9 with TRBJ1-1; D is unresolved. V lost 4 bases and J lost 4, with 13 bases in between. Germline assignment: CDR1 SEHNR and CDR2 FQNEAQ (reference sequence). The length of the CDR3 is 14 residues. The CDR3 DNA follows: TGTGCCAGCAGCTCCTCAGGCTCCCCCACTGAAGCTTTCTTT. It translates to CASSSSGSPTEAFF.

The V and J genes are TRBV7-9 and TRBJ2-7; D is possibly TRBD1 (5 bases). The CDR3 extends over 13 amino acids. Trimming removed 5 bases at V and 6 bases at J, with 14 bases between. Germline CDR1 and CDR2: SEHNR and FQNEAQ (reference sequence). CDR3 amino acids: CASSRAQGVEQYF. CDR3 DNA: TGTGCCAGCAGCCGAGCCCAGGGCGTCGAGCAGTACTTC.

In its sample, this clonotype was seen many times. The chain combines TRBV20-1 with TRBJ1-2; tentatively, D is TRBD1 (6 bases). Germline CDR1 and CDR2: DFQATT and SNEGSKA (reference sequence). This CDR3 region has 14 residues. Trimming took 1 base from V and 6 from J, leaving 15 bases between them. The CDR3 region is CSARVVQGGHGYTF. The CDR3 DNA sequence: TGCAGTGCTAGAGTTGTACAGGGTGGACATGGCTACACCTTC.

The chain links TRBV6-2 or TRBV6-3 to TRBJ2-7; 7 nucleotides align to TRBD2. This CDR3 comprises 14 residues. CDR1 is MNHEY and CDR2 is SVGEGT in the germline V gene. J gave up 2 bases and V 5 bases, and 6 bases lay outside the gene matches. This CDR3 reads CASSARDYTYEQYF. The CDR3 nucleotides are TGTGCCAGCAGTGCGCGGGACTACACCTACGAGCAGTACTTC.

At least ten counts were recorded for this clonotype. V and J are TRBV29-1 and TRBJ2-5; a weak D match, TRBD2 (6 bases). The CDR3 loop spans 12 amino acids. Trimming took 1 base from V and 5 from J, leaving 8 bases between them. Germline CDR1 and CDR2: SQVTM and ANQGSEA. The CDR3 DNA follows: TGCAGCGTTGAAGGGGGGAGGGAGACCCAGTACTTC. It yields the protein CSVEGGRETQYF. Combining the CDR3 with reference TRBV29-1 and TRBJ2-5 gives the whole variable domain SAVISQKPSRDICQRGTSLTIQCQVDSQVTMMFWYRQQPGQSLTLIATANQGSEATYESGFVIDKFPISRPNLTFSTLTVSNMSPEDSSIYLCSVEGGRETQYFGPGTRLLVL.

This chain links TRBV4-2 with TRBJ2-3, with TRBD2 matching over 11 bases. This CDR3 has 16 residues. Germline lookup yields CDR1 LGHNA and CDR2 YNFKEQ. V gave up 2 bases and J gave up 2 bases; unmatched junction bases: 3. The CDR3 region has the DNA TGTGCCAGCAGCCAACAGGGACTAGCGGACACAGATACGCAGTATTTT. Residues: CASSQQGLADTDTQYF.

This clonotype was counted only a few times. J is TRBJ2-7 and V is TRBV6-1; 10 nucleotides align to TRBD2. Germline CDR1 and CDR2: MNHNS and SASEGT. J gave up 5 bases and V 5 bases, and 6 bases lay outside the gene matches. This CDR3 is built from 14 residues. The chain's CDR3 is CASSTSGRAHEQYF. The DNA of the CDR3 is TGTGCCAGCAGTACCAGCGGGAGGGCCCACGAGCAGTACTTC.

This clonotype was seen a handful of times. The gene calls are TRBV7-9 and TRBJ1-2, with D tentatively TRBD1 (6 bases). The length of the CDR3 is 14 residues. V shed 0 bases and J shed 8 bases, with 13 bases lying between them. Germline V lookup: CDR1 SEHNR, CDR2 FQNEAQ (reference sequence). CDR3 in amino acids: CASSLAMGGEGYTF. The CDR3 nucleotides read TGTGCCAGCAGCTTAGCGATGGGGGGCGAGGGCTACACCTTC.

Many counts were recorded for this clonotype. The chain recombines TRBV28 with TRBJ2-1; no clear D. The CDR3 spans 12 residues. Germline V lookup: CDR1 MDHEN, CDR2 SYDVKM. V was trimmed by 5 bases and J by 10 bases, leaving 12 bases between them. CDR3 in amino acids: CASSPPAREQFF. In nucleotides, the CDR3 is TGTGCCAGCAGTCCCCCGGCCCGAGAGCAGTTCTTC.

This clonotype was seen ten or more times. V and J are TRBV20-1 and TRBJ1-1; D gene ambiguous. Between the trimmed V and J ends, which lost 6 bases and 10 bases, there was a span of 18 bases. Germline V gene lookup returns CDR1 DFQATT and CDR2 SNEGSKA (reference sequence). The CDR3 covers 12 residues. CDR3 sequence reads: CSANAAGVGAFF. For the CDR3, the DNA is TGCAGTGCGAACGCCGCTGGGGTCGGAGCTTTCTTT.

This clonotype was found many times. The genes are TRBV20-1 and TRBJ1-3, with TRBD1 matching 8 bases. CDR1 is DFQATT, CDR2 SNEGSKA, per germline (reference sequence). The CDR3 loop spans 15 amino acids. The J segment lost 0 bases and the V segment lost 0 bases, leaving 1 base of the junction unmatched. The CDR3 reads CSAREGQGSGNTIYF. The CDR3 DNA sequence: TGCAGTGCTAGAGAAGGACAGGGCTCTGGAAACACCATATATTTT.

This rearrangement joins TRBV3-1 to TRBJ2-1; D may be TRBD1 (5 bases). This CDR3 has 15 amino acids. Trimming removed 0 bases at V and 3 bases at J, with 9 bases between. Germline values: CDR1 LGHDT, CDR2 YNNKEL (reference sequence). CDR3 region: CASSQEGEYYNEQFF. The CDR3 region has the DNA TGTGCCAGCAGCCAAGAAGGGGAATACTACAATGAGCAGTTCTTC.

As to this clonotype: A clone one base away is much larger, so this may be a read error. The chain carries TRBV6-5 and TRBJ1-2; a weak D match, TRBD1 (5 bases). Per germline, CDR1 MNHEY and CDR2 SVGAGI. There are 13 residues in the CDR3. CDR3 sequence (DNA): TGTGCCAGCAGTTATGGGACTTCCTATGGCTGCACCTTC. It translates to CASSYGTSYGCTF.

This clonotype was observed a few times. The genes are TRBV5-1 and TRBJ1-3; D remains ambiguous. There are 15 residues in the CDR3. The germline V gene has CDR1 SGHRS and CDR2 YFSETQ. Deletions cut 3 bases from V and 1 base from J, with 11 bases between. This CDR3 reads CASSYETESGNTIYF. CDR3 DNA: TGCGCCAGCAGCTACGAGACCGAGTCTGGAAACACCATATATTTT.

This clonotype was seen repeatedly, ten times or more. The chain joins TRBV5-1 to TRBJ1-2; D is possibly TRBD1 (6 bases). The ends were cut back, 1 base at V and 5 bases at J, with 21 bases in the middle. The CDR3 is 17 amino acids. Per germline, CDR1 SGHRS and CDR2 YFSETQ. The DNA of the CDR3 is TGCGCCAGCAGCTTGAACGGGGACAAAACATTCCCGTATGGCTACACCTTC. It yields the protein CASSLNGDKTFPYGYTF.

This clonotype appeared many times. The chain joins TRBV10-3 to TRBJ2-5; TRBD1 might be the D (6 bases). V lost 3 bases, J lost 5 bases, and 10 bases lay in between. CDR1 is ENHRY, CDR2 SYGVKD, per germline. CDR3 length: 13 residues. The CDR3 DNA is TGTGCCATCAGTGAACAGGGTACCGAGACCCAGTACTTC. It codes for CAISEQGTETQYF.

The chain combines TRBV24-1 with TRBJ2-7, with 8 bases matching TRBD2. CDR1 and CDR2 (germline): KGHDR, SFDVKD. The CDR3 covers 15 residues. CDR3 amino acids: CATSDSAGGIYERYV. CDR3 bases: TGTGCCACCAGTGATTCGGCGGGAGGAATTTACGAGCGGTACGTC.

This clonotype was picked up many times. The rearrangement links TRBV27 to TRBJ2-1; perhaps TRBD2 as D (6 bases). V was trimmed by 7 bases and J by 9 bases, leaving 13 bases between them. Germline V gives CDR1 MNHEY, CDR2 SMNVEV (reference sequence). The CDR3 is 12 amino acids. DNA of the CDR3: TGTGCCAGCATCGCCCTAGCGACTGAGCAGTTCTTC. Translation gives CASIALATEQFF.

The rearrangement uses TRBV7-9 and TRBJ1-1; a possible D gene is TRBD1 (5 bases). Germline V gives CDR1 SEHNR, CDR2 FQNEAQ (reference sequence). V lost 5 bases and J lost 6, with 10 bases in between. The CDR3 consists of 12 residues. CDR3 protein: CASSRDGSEAFF. The CDR3, as DNA: TGTGCCAGCAGCCGGGACGGGTCTGAAGCTTTCTTT.

This clonotype was counted many times. This chain joins TRBV11-2 and TRBJ1-2; a possible D gene is TRBD1 (5 bases). Trimming removed 2 bases at V and 7 bases at J, with 20 bases between. CDR1 and CDR2 (germline): SGHAT, FQNNGV. This CDR3 has 16 residues. In DNA form, the CDR3 reads TGTGCCAGCAGCTTATTTGGTGACAGCTCCAGAGGTGGCTACACCTTC. Amino acids: CASSLFGDSSRGGYTF.

This clonotype was counted at least ten times. V and J are TRBV12-3 or TRBV12-4 and TRBJ2-7, with D tentatively TRBD1 (5 bases). V gave up 3 bases and J gave up 3 bases, with 12 bases separating them. CDR3 size: 14 residues. Here the CDR3 DNA reads TGTGCCAGCAGTTTTCAGGGTCGAAGCTACGAGCAGTACTTC. It translates to CASSFQGRSYEQYF.